The 7 T cell receptor beta chains below all came from one sample that was sequenced in a study of blood T cell repertoires in COVID-19. Generated by immunoSEQ multiplex PCR, the TCRdb table keeps only in-frame clones and is missing some. Among roughly 170,000 clones listed, over 75% were seen once. Sequenced sample: peripheral blood. These receptors originate from a woman in her 70s with acute or convalescent COVID-19.

This clone has more than one count but fewer than ten. Other nucleotide sequences from this sample produce the same CDR3. This sequence joins TRBV20-1 and TRBJ1-4; 10 nucleotides line up with TRBD1. Germline values: CDR1 DFQATT, CDR2 SNEGSKA (reference sequence). V gave up 6 bases and J gave up 6 bases; unmatched junction bases: 7. This CDR3 is 14 amino acids long. The CDR3 DNA sequence: TGCAGTGCGAGTCCGGGGACAGGGGATGAAAAACTGTTTTTT. The encoded protein is CSASPGTGDEKLFF.

The chain combines TRBV19 with TRBJ2-1; 8 bases match TRBD1. The length of the CDR3 is 16 residues. The germline gives CDR1 LNHDA, CDR2 SQIVND (reference sequence). V lost 5 bases to trimming and J lost 0 bases; unmatched junction nucleotides: 6. The DNA of the CDR3 is TGTGCCAGTAGTGTTAGACAGGGGAGCTCCTACAATGAGCAGTTCTTC. This translates into CASSVRQGSSYNEQFF.

This rearrangement joins TRBV5-1 to TRBJ2-1; D remains unclear. The CDR3 has 14 residues. Germline V gene data show CDR1 as SGHRS and CDR2 as YFSETQ. Trimming took off 0 bases at V and 5 bases at J, with 9 bases between the two ends. The CDR3 DNA reads TGCGCCAGCAGCTTGGGACGGAGTAACAATGAGCAGTTCTTC. This translates into CASSLGRSNNEQFF.

The chain carries TRBV5-4 and TRBJ2-1; 7 bases fit TRBD2. This CDR3 region has 16 residues. The V gene's germline CDR1 is SGHNT and CDR2 YYREEE (reference sequence). V shed 2 bases and J 12 bases; nucleotides not matched to a gene: 17. The CDR3 nucleotides read TGTGCCAGCAGCTTATCTAGCGGCGTGTTAAAGATCGGGCAGTTCTTC. Translating it yields CASSLSSGVLKIGQFF.

The V and J genes are TRBV3-1 (or the pseudogene TRBV3-2) and TRBJ2-7, with TRBD2 matching over 11 bases. The CDR3 covers 16 residues. V shed 4 bases and J 1 base; nucleotides not matched to a gene: 6. Per germline, CDR1 LGHDT and CDR2 YNNKEL (reference sequence). The CDR3 DNA reads TGTGCCAGCAGCCCCGGGATAGCGGGAGGGTCCTACGAGCAGTACTTC. Translating gives CASSPGIAGGSYEQYF.

The chain carries TRBV5-6 and TRBJ1-1; TRBD1 is a possible D gene (5 bases). Trimming cost V 0 bases and J 1 base, with 7 bases left between them. There are 14 residues in the CDR3. Germline V gives CDR1 SGHDT, CDR2 YYEEEE. In DNA form, the CDR3 reads TGTGCCAGCAGCTTGGGGGACTGGAACACTGAAGCTTTCTTT. Translation gives CASSLGDWNTEAFF.

This rearrangement joins TRBV5-4 to TRBJ2-3; the match to TRBD2 covers 12 bases. The V and J ends lost 3 bases and 3 bases, in that order; junction bases with no gene match: 2. This CDR3 is built from 15 residues. Looked up from germline, CDR1 is SGHNT and CDR2 is YYREEE (reference sequence). This chain's CDR3 is CASSSTSGRTDTQYF. CDR3 nucleotide sequence: TGTGCCAGCAGCTCGACTAGCGGGAGAACAGATACGCAGTATTTT.